This note documents a single TCR beta chain sequence. The CDR3 is made up of 15 amino acids. Germline values: CDR1 SGHKS, CDR2 YYEKEE (reference sequence). Deletions cut 0 bases from V and 1 base from J, with 11 bases between. This sample was taken from a study of T-cell reconstitution after alpha-beta-depleted transplantation in children. A TCRbeta library incorporating unique molecular identifiers was prepared. TCRdb reprocessed the PCR reads with MiXCR, giving one entry per CDR3 protein. The data show fewer than 700,000 distinct CDR3 sequences, with under 30% seen just once and about 14% held by the top ten.

The TCR comes from a boy in the first two years of life who had a stem cell transplant for acute myeloid leukemia, so the T cells may come from the graft donor. The rearrangement links TRBV5-5 to TRBJ2-7; D is perhaps TRBD2 (6 bases). Source: PBMCs, mostly from graft donor cells, taken 360 days after TCRalphabeta/CD19-depleted stem cell transplant. Written as DNA, the CDR3 is TGTGCCAGCAGCTTGGGGGGGGACCTGTCCTACGAGCAGTACGTC. Translation: CASSLGGDLSYEQYV.